This is a list of T cell receptor beta chains from one sample in a study of post-analysis software for immune sequencing data. TCRdb re-analysed the PCR reads in MiXCR, keeping a single row per CDR3 protein. In the table there are 750,000 to 900,000 distinct CDR3 sequences, about 45% of which are singletons. Sequenced input: blood. The receptors were gathered from a girl between 5 and 17 years old with multiple sclerosis. The CDR3 runs from the conserved cysteine through the conserved F or W. The order of the fields is D gene, V gene, J gene, clone size, CDR3 protein, CDR3 DNA. A D gene is named only where the DNA matches it firmly. Clone size is stated in some rows and not others, as once, few, many or a class when expanded.

D gene: TRBD1
V gene: TRBV3-1
J gene: TRBJ1-2
clone size: few
CDR3 protein: CASSQDDRAYGYTF
CDR3 DNA: TGTGCCAGCAGCCAAGACGACAGGGCCTATGGCTACACCTTC

D gene: NA
V gene: TRBV12-5
J gene: TRBJ1-4
clone size: few
CDR3 protein: CASGFGLLNEKLFF
CDR3 DNA: TGTGCTAGTGGTTTTGGGCTACTTAATGAAAAACTGTTTTTT

D gene: TRBD1
V gene: TRBV28
J gene: TRBJ1-4
clone size: NA
CDR3 protein: CASSAGQATNEKLFF
CDR3 DNA: TGTGCCAGCAGTGCGGGACAGGCAACTAATGAAAAACTGTTTTTT

D gene: NA
V gene: TRBV4-3
J gene: TRBJ1-2
clone size: few
CDR3 protein: CASSQGQTDYGYTF
CDR3 DNA: TGCGCCAGCAGCCAAGGCCAGACTGACTATGGCTACACCTTC

D gene: NA
V gene: TRBV4-1
J gene: TRBJ2-7
clone size: NA
CDR3 protein: CASSQDIFSAERGAAEQYF
CDR3 DNA: TGCGCCAGCAGCCAAGATATATTTTCGGCCGAAAGGGGGGCGGCGGAGCAGTACTTC

D gene: TRBD1
V gene: TRBV5-6
J gene: TRBJ2-5
clone size: NA
CDR3 protein: CASSGPTAGGIETQYF
CDR3 DNA: TGTGCCAGCAGCGGACCGACGGCAGGGGGTATAGAGACCCAGTACTTC

D gene: TRBD1
V gene: TRBV15
J gene: TRBJ2-7
clone size: many
CDR3 protein: CATSRDPGQGNYEQYF
CDR3 DNA: TGTGCCACCAGCAGAGATCCGGGACAGGGGAACTACGAGCAGTACTTC

D gene: NA
V gene: TRBV11-2
J gene: TRBJ2-3
clone size: NA
CDR3 protein: CASSLDGASKTRDTQYF
CDR3 DNA: TGTGCCAGCAGCTTAGATGGGGCTTCTAAAACTAGAGATACGCAGTATTTT

D gene: TRBD2
V gene: TRBV10-3
J gene: TRBJ2-1
clone size: NA
CDR3 protein: CAISESGGLAARRGEQFF
CDR3 DNA: TGTGCCATCAGTGAGTCAGGGGGACTAGCGGCTCGTAGGGGAGAGCAGTTCTTC

D gene: TRBD2
V gene: TRBV11-2
J gene: TRBJ2-5
clone size: NA
CDR3 protein: CASSLDRLAGQQYF
CDR3 DNA: TGTGCCAGCAGCTTAGATCGGCTAGCGGGACAGCAGTACTTC

D gene: TRBD1
V gene: TRBV4-3
J gene: TRBJ2-7
clone size: many
CDR3 protein: CASSQETTGNYEQYF
CDR3 DNA: TGCGCCAGCAGCCAAGAGACGACAGGGAACTACGAGCAGTACTTC

D gene: NA
V gene: TRBV29-1
J gene: TRBJ2-5
clone size: NA
CDR3 protein: CSVEPGPRGTQYF
CDR3 DNA: TGCAGCGTTGAACCCGGGCCGCGCGGAACCCAGTACTTC

D gene: TRBD2
V gene: TRBV5-4
J gene: TRBJ2-7
clone size: NA
CDR3 protein: CASSTPTSGRGEQYF
CDR3 DNA: TGTGCCAGCAGCACACCAACTAGCGGGAGAGGCGAGCAGTACTTC